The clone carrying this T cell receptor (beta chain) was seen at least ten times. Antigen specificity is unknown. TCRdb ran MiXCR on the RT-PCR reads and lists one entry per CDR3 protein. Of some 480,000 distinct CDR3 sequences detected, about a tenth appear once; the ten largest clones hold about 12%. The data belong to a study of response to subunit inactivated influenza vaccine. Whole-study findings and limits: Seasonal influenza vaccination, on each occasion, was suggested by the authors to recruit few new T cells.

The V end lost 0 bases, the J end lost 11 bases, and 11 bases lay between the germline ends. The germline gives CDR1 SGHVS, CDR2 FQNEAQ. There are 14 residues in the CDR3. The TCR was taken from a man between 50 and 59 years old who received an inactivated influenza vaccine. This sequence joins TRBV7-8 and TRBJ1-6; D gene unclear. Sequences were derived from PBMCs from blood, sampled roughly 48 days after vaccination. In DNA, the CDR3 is TGTGCCAGCAGCTTAGCAACGGGTAGTACACCCCTCCACTTT. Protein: CASSLATGSTPLHF.